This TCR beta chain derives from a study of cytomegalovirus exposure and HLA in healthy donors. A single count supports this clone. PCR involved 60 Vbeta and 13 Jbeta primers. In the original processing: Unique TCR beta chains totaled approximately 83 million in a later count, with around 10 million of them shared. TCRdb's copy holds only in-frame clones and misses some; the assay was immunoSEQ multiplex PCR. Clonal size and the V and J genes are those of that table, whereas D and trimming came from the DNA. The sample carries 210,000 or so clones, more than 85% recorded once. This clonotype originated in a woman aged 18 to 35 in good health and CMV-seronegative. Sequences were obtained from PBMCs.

CDR3 coding DNA: TGTGCCAGCTCACCATCGGGGATCTCAAACACTGAAGCTTTCTTT. Protein product: CASSPSGISNTEAFF. The chain has TRBV18 and TRBJ1-1, with D hard to call. Trimming took off 2 bases at V and 2 bases at J, with 12 bases between the two ends. Germline lookup yields CDR1 KGHSH and CDR2 LQKENI. The CDR3 runs to 15 residues.